This entry lists 19 T cell receptor beta chains sequenced from one sample in a study of T cell repertoires in cytomegalovirus infection. Each CDR3 protein gets one entry after TCRdb re-called the reads with MiXCR. The repertoire holds about 260,000 distinct CDR3 sequences, with roughly an eighth as singletons. The sample taken for sequencing was PBMCs. The source is a human donor in good health (CMV status not recorded). Some clones in this sample may be carry-over from other donors' samples.

This clonotype occurred many times. CDR3 sequence reads: CASSYAIAGETDTQYF. The DNA of the CDR3 is TGTGCCAGCAGTTACGCAATAGCGGGAGAGACAGATACGCAGTATTTT. This chain links TRBV6-5 with TRBJ2-3; TRBD2 aligns across 9 bases. Germline V gene lookup returns CDR1 MNHEY and CDR2 SVGAGI. The V segment lost 2 bases and the J segment 3 bases; nucleotides outside the gene matches: 6. The CDR3 has 16 residues.

This clonotype was seen a few times. This chain connects TRBV10-3 to TRBJ2-1; no clear D gene. The length of the CDR3 is 12 residues. The V and J ends lost 10 bases and 6 bases respectively, with 13 bases between them. Per the germline V gene, CDR1 is ENHRY and CDR2 is SYGVKD. CDR3 DNA sequence: TGTGCCAGTACGGGCGGCTCCAATGAGCAGTTCTTC. This sequence encodes CASTGGSNEQFF.

V is TRBV14 and J is TRBJ2-1, with 7 bases lining up with TRBD2. V lost 2 bases to trimming and J lost 2 bases; unmatched junction nucleotides: 3. CDR1 SGHDN and CDR2 FVKESK come from the germline V gene. The CDR3 has 15 residues. The CDR3 sequence is CASSQIRGAYNEQFF. CDR3 bases: TGTGCCAGCAGCCAAATCCGGGGGGCCTACAATGAGCAGTTCTTC.

This clonotype was detected ten times or more. The chain employs TRBV7-9 and TRBJ2-7; 9 bases agree with TRBD1. Germline V gene lookup returns CDR1 SEHNR and CDR2 FQNEAQ (reference sequence). V shed 1 base and J 5 bases; nucleotides not matched to a gene: 6. CDR3 length: 15 residues. The CDR3 DNA follows: TGTGCCAGCAGCTTAGGGGACAGGGATATCGACGAGCAGTACTTC. Protein: CASSLGDRDIDEQYF.

This clonotype was detected many times. The V call is TRBV2, the J call TRBJ2-7; D gene uncertain. The V gene lost 5 bases and the J gene lost 4 bases, with 12 bases spanning the gap. CDR1 and CDR2 from the germline V gene are SNHLY and FYNNEI. CDR3 size: 13 residues. The CDR3 sequence is CASSPQPNYEQYF. The CDR3 DNA reads as TGTGCCAGCAGTCCCCAGCCCAATTACGAGCAGTACTTC.

This clonotype was seen ten or more times. This chain uses TRBV4-1 with TRBJ2-5; TRBD2 matches at 9 bases. CDR3 length: 13 residues. Germline V lookup: CDR1 MGHRA, CDR2 YSYEKL. V gave up 5 bases and J gave up 6 bases; unmatched junction bases: 4. CDR3 protein: CASSASGAKTQYF. The CDR3 region has the DNA TGCGCCAGCAGCGCTAGCGGGGCGAAGACCCAGTACTTC.

This chain joins TRBV28 and TRBJ1-2; 9 positions match TRBD1. The CDR3 spans 16 residues. Trimming removed 6 bases from V and 1 base from J; junction bases left unmatched: 9. From germline, CDR1 is MDHEN and CDR2 SYDVKM. The CDR3 loop is CASRNTGGGNNYGYTF. DNA for the CDR3: TGTGCCAGCAGGAACACAGGGGGCGGAAATAACTATGGCTACACCTTC.

This clonotype has more than one count but fewer than ten. The chain recombines TRBV6-2 or TRBV6-3 with TRBJ2-3, with 11 positions matching TRBD2. Germline-derived CDR1 and CDR2 are MNHEY and SVGEGT. The CDR3 extends over 17 amino acids. With V trimmed by 5 bases and J by 0 bases, 7 bases remained unmatched. The CDR3 DNA reads TGTGCCAGCAGTCAGGGCCGGACTAGCGGGAGCACAGATACGCAGTATTTT. Amino acids: CASSQGRTSGSTDTQYF.

V gene TRBV20-1 combines with J gene TRBJ1-6, with D perhaps TRBD1 (6 bases). Germline V lookup: CDR1 DFQATT, CDR2 SNEGSKA (reference sequence). The CDR3 extends over 14 amino acids. V lost 6 bases, J lost 7 bases, and 16 bases lay in between. The CDR3 loop is CSARTTGPNSPLHF. The DNA of the CDR3 is TGCAGTGCCCGGACGACAGGCCCGAATTCACCCCTCCACTTT.

This clonotype was counted many times. V usage is TRBV5-5 and J usage is TRBJ2-1, with D perhaps TRBD2 (6 bases). Trimming cost V 6 bases and J 0 bases, with 16 bases left between them. CDR1 is SGHKS, CDR2 YYEKEE, per germline (reference sequence). CDR3 length equals 16 residues. For the CDR3, the DNA is TGTGCCAGCATCCTGTCTGGGACTGACTCCTACAATGAGCAGTTCTTC. This codes for CASILSGTDSYNEQFF.

This clonotype was counted ten times or more. The chain has TRBV7-2 and TRBJ2-7; 13 positions match TRBD2. Trimming at V came to 5 bases and at J to 4 bases, leaving 5 bases not matched to a gene. Germline loops: CDR1 SGHTA, CDR2 FQGNSA. The CDR3 has 15 amino acids. The CDR3 here is CASSAGLAGAYEQYF. The CDR3 DNA reads as TGTGCCAGCAGCGCCGGACTAGCGGGAGCTTACGAGCAGTACTTC.

The V gene is TRBV10-2, the J gene TRBJ2-5; 9 positions agree with TRBD1. The germline CDR1 and CDR2 sequences are WSHSY and SAAADI. Trimming took 1 base from V and 4 from J; bases not matched to a gene: 4. This CDR3 contains 15 residues. DNA for the CDR3: TGCGCCAGCAGTGAGTGGTTGGGACAGGGAGAGACCCAGTACTTC. Its translation: CASSEWLGQGETQYF.

The chain carries TRBV5-4 and TRBJ2-1; 12 bases align to TRBD2. There are 16 residues in the CDR3. Trimming cost V 3 bases and J 7 bases; bases outside gene matches: 8. The V gene's germline CDR1 is SGHNT and CDR2 YYREEE (reference sequence). The CDR3 bases are TGTGCCAGCAGCTGGGGGCTAGCGGGAGGGCCTAATGAGCAGTTCTTC. Translated, it gives CASSWGLAGGPNEQFF.

This clonotype has ten or more counts. The chain recombines TRBV6-1 with TRBJ2-4, with D hard to call. Germline V lookup: CDR1 MNHNS, CDR2 SASEGT. V lost 6 bases and J lost 7, with 10 bases in between. This CDR3 region has 12 residues. In nucleotides, the CDR3 is TGTGCCAGCAGCCCGACCCTGAACATTCAGTACTTC. Its translation is CASSPTLNIQYF.

This clonotype was observed at least ten times. The chain employs TRBV7-2 and TRBJ1-2; TRBD1 is a possible D gene (6 bases). The length of the CDR3 is 16 residues. CDR1 and CDR2 from the germline V gene are SGHTA and FQGNSA. The germline V and J ends were trimmed by 2 bases and 0 bases, with 13 bases remaining between them. CDR3 nucleotide sequence: TGTGCCAGCAGCTTAAGTCCCCCAGGGGCTAACTATGGCTACACCTTC. The encoded protein is CASSLSPPGANYGYTF.

This clonotype was recorded many times. This chain links TRBV5-4 with TRBJ2-5; D is ambiguous. The CDR3 is made up of 14 amino acids. Trimming pared 2 bases from V and 5 bases from J, leaving 13 bases between. Germline assignment: CDR1 SGHNT and CDR2 YYREEE (reference sequence). CDR3 coding DNA: TGTGCCAGCAGCTTCAAGGCCTCTGGGGAGACCCAGTACTTC. The encoded protein is CASSFKASGETQYF. Looking up the rest from reference TRBV5-4 and TRBJ2-5 gives the full variable domain: ETGVTQSPTHLIKTRGQQVTLRCSSQSGHNTVSWYQQALGQGPQFIFQYYREEENGRGNFPPRFSGLQFPNYSSELNVNALELDDSALYLCASSFKASGETQYFGPGTRLLVL.

This clonotype was observed at least ten times. The chain recombines TRBV7-8 with TRBJ2-7; the match to TRBD1 covers 7 bases. The ends lost 4 bases at V and 3 bases at J; junction bases unmatched: 12. The length of the CDR3 is 16 residues. Germline loops: CDR1 SGHVS, CDR2 FQNEAQ. CDR3 region: CASSSTYRDSHYEQYF. The CDR3 DNA sequence: TGTGCCAGCAGCTCAACCTACCGGGACAGCCACTACGAGCAGTACTTC.

This clonotype was found many times. V gene TRBV2 combines with J gene TRBJ2-1; 8 nucleotides align to TRBD2. CDR1 and CDR2 from the germline V gene are SNHLY and FYNNEI. The CDR3 runs 18 residues. V gave up 1 base and J gave up 4 bases; unmatched junction bases: 12. CDR3 region: CASSEGRMVAGRYNEQFF. CDR3 in DNA: TGTGCCAGCAGTGAAGGTCGGATGGTAGCGGGAAGATACAATGAGCAGTTCTTC.

This clonotype was counted ten times or more. The V gene is TRBV6-2 or TRBV6-3, the J gene TRBJ1-2, with 7 nucleotides matching TRBD1. Trimming removed 6 bases from V and 4 bases from J; junction bases left unmatched: 11. This CDR3 is 15 amino acids long. Looked up from germline, CDR1 is MNHEY and CDR2 is SVGEGT. The CDR3, as DNA: TGTGCCAGCAGCCCGGATGACAGGGAGGGCTATGGCTACACCTTC. Residues: CASSPDDREGYGYTF.